These T cell receptor beta chains were read from a single sample in a study of CD8 T cells in Susac syndrome. TCRdb redid the calling of the immunoSEQ multiplex PCR reads with MiXCR, one entry per CDR3 protein. Found here are 150,000 to 200,000 distinct CDR3 sequences, over 85% of them singletons; the top ten hold roughly 0.098%. Sequencing was done on a sample of CD4+ T cells from PBMCs. The receptors shown here come from a human donor with multiple sclerosis. The CDR3 runs from the conserved cysteine through the conserved F or W. D genes are given only for firm matches. The size entry is marked missing in some rows and otherwise reads once, few, many or a size class.

v_call	d_call	j_call	clone_size	cdr3_aa	cdr3_nt
TRBV7-2	TRBD1	TRBJ1-3	NA	CASSSGQGIPGNTIYF	TGTGCCAGCAGCTCGGGACAGGGGATACCTGGAAACACCATATATTTT
TRBV2	NA	TRBJ2-7	NA	CASSETGPLSEQYF	TGTGCCAGCAGTGAAACCGGGCCACTCAGCGAGCAGTACTTC
TRBV2	TRBD2	TRBJ2-7	NA	CASSEGGSSYEQYF	TGTGCCAGCAGTGAGGGGGGGAGCTCCTACGAGCAGTACTTC
TRBV12-3/TRBV12-4	NA	TRBJ2-5	once	CASSLKAQETQYF	TGTGCCAGCAGTTTAAAAGCCCAAGAGACCCAGTACTTC
TRBV29-1	NA	TRBJ2-5	NA	CSAVWAYQETQYF	TGCAGCGCCGTGTGGGCGTACCAAGAGACCCAGTACTTC
TRBV18	NA	TRBJ1-1	NA	CASSPPSSDYTEAFF	TGTGCCAGCTCACCACCATCGTCAGACTACACTGAAGCTTTCTTT
TRBV12-3/TRBV12-4	NA	TRBJ1-2	NA	CASSFSYGYTF	TGTGCCAGCAGTTTTTCCTATGGCTACACCTTC
TRBV2	NA	TRBJ1-1	NA	CASTNQPGNTEAFF	TGTGCCAGCACTAACCAGCCGGGGAACACTGAAGCTTTCTTT
TRBV28	TRBD2	TRBJ2-3	once	CASSSPGGLAASTDTQYF	TGTGCCAGCAGTTCCCCGGGGGGGCTAGCCGCCTCCACAGATACGCAGTATTTT
TRBV2	NA	TRBJ2-7	NA	CASRAYEQYF	TGTGCCAGCAGAGCCTACGAGCAGTACTTC
TRBV2	TRBD1	TRBJ2-4	once	CASVRDRATDKNIQYF	TGTGCCAGCGTTCGCGACAGGGCCACGGACAAAAACATTCAGTACTTC
TRBV7-9	NA	TRBJ1-1	once	CASSLLLQGEAFF	TGTGCCAGCAGCTTACTCCTACAGGGAGAAGCTTTCTTT
TRBV27	NA	TRBJ2-7	NA	CASRPQSLLSYEQYF	TGTGCCAGCAGGCCACAGAGCCTTCTCTCCTACGAGCAGTACTTC
TRBV11-2	NA	TRBJ2-2	NA	CASSPTGPGNTGELFF	TGTGCCAGCAGCCCGACTGGACCGGGGAACACCGGGGAGCTGTTTTTT
TRBV6-1	NA	TRBJ2-7	once	CASTTSLAPYEQYF	TGTGCCAGCACCACTTCGCTAGCACCCTACGAGCAGTACTTC
TRBV5-6	NA	TRBJ2-3	NA	CASSLVGASTDTQYF	TGTGCCAGCAGCTTGGTTGGCGCTAGCACAGATACGCAGTATTTT
TRBV28	NA	TRBJ2-1	NA	CASSPRDEQFF	TGTGCCAGCAGCCCGCGCGATGAGCAGTTCTTC
TRBV7-8	NA	TRBJ1-1	NA	CASSLIWDTEAFF	TGTGCCAGCAGCTTAATCTGGGACACTGAAGCTTTCTTT
TRBV12-3/TRBV12-4	NA	TRBJ1-2	NA	CASSFSKQVGYTF	TGTGCCAGCAGTTTTTCCAAACAAGTAGGCTACACCTTC
TRBV2	TRBD1	TRBJ1-1	once	CATTGEGNTEAFF	TGTGCCACCACAGGGGAAGGAAACACTGAAGCTTTCTTT
TRBV7-6	TRBD2	TRBJ2-1	NA	CASSSGIAGGLIVDEQFF	TGTGCCAGCAGCTCGGGCATAGCGGGGGGTCTAATAGTCGATGAGCAGTTCTTC
TRBV3-1	TRBD1	TRBJ2-7	NA	CASSKSQGAEGYEQYF	TGTGCCAGCAGTAAATCACAGGGGGCGGAGGGCTACGAGCAGTACTTC
TRBV3-1	NA	TRBJ2-3	NA	CASSPHPGDTQYF	TGTGCCAGCAGCCCCCACCCCGGGGATACGCAGTATTTT
TRBV4-3	NA	TRBJ2-1	NA	CASSQEGGGPGEQFF	TGCGCCAGCAGCCAAGAAGGGGGAGGGCCAGGAGAGCAGTTCTTC
TRBV7-2	NA	TRBJ2-5	NA	CASSRLGGAGETQYF	TGTGCCAGCAGCCGACTAGGAGGAGCGGGAGAGACCCAGTACTTC
TRBV3-1	NA	TRBJ1-2	NA	CASSQTRGYGYTF	TGTGCCAGCAGCCAAACCAGGGGCTATGGCTACACCTTC
TRBV19	NA	TRBJ1-2	NA	CASSIQGLNYGYTF	TGTGCCAGTAGTATCCAGGGGCTAAACTATGGCTACACCTTC
TRBV7-6	NA	TRBJ2-3	NA	CASSLGGSLTDTQYF	TGTGCCAGCAGCTTAGGAGGCAGTCTCACAGATACGCAGTATTTT
TRBV7-2	NA	TRBJ2-1	NA	CASSLRYHEQFF	TGTGCCAGCAGCTTAAGGTACCATGAGCAGTTCTTC
TRBV20-1	NA	TRBJ1-2	NA	CSAQAGELYGYTF	TGCAGTGCCCAGGCAGGGGAGCTCTATGGCTACACCTTC
TRBV30	NA	TRBJ2-5	NA	CAWSVTSQETQYF	TGTGCCTGGAGTGTGACTTCCCAAGAGACCCAGTACTTC
TRBV2	NA	TRBJ2-7	NA	CASRAHISYEQYF	TGTGCCAGCAGGGCGCACATATCCTACGAGCAGTACTTC
TRBV3-1	TRBD1	TRBJ2-2	once	CASSRGQGTTGELFF	TGTGCCAGCAGCCGCGGACAGGGTACTACAGGGGAGCTGTTTTTT
TRBV19	NA	TRBJ2-3	NA	CASSMKGRTDTQYF	TGTGCCAGTAGTATGAAGGGAAGGACAGATACGCAGTATTTT
TRBV25-1	NA	TRBJ1-2	NA	CASSDGQRYGYTF	TGTGCCAGCAGTGACGGTCAGCGCTATGGCTACACCTTC
TRBV7-9	NA	TRBJ1-4	NA	CASSLKRGDREKLFF	TGTGCCAGCAGCTTGAAGCGAGGGGATCGTGAAAAACTGTTTTTT
TRBV7-2	NA	TRBJ2-2	NA	CASSLVLTGELFF	TGTGCCAGCAGCTTAGTTCTCACCGGGGAGCTGTTTTTT
TRBV3-1	NA	TRBJ1-1	NA	CASSPRGATEAFF	TGTGCCAGCAGCCCAAGAGGGGCGACTGAAGCTTTCTTT
TRBV28	TRBD2	TRBJ2-5	NA	CASSPPGTKGETQYF	TGTGCCAGCAGTCCCCCCGGGACTAAGGGAGAGACCCAGTACTTC
TRBV24-1	NA	TRBJ2-3	NA	CATSGLGSTDTQYF	TGTGCCACCAGTGGCTTAGGGAGCACAGATACGCAGTATTTT
TRBV12-3/TRBV12-4	TRBD1	TRBJ1-2	NA	CASSPQGQVSYGYTF	TGTGCCAGCAGCCCTCAGGGACAGGTGTCCTATGGCTACACCTTC
TRBV5-4	NA	TRBJ1-1	few	CASSLLGGNTEAFF	TGTGCCAGCAGCTTGCTAGGTGGAAACACTGAAGCTTTCTTT
TRBV28	NA	TRBJ2-7	NA	CASSRDMFYEQYF	TGTGCCAGCAGTCGAGACATGTTCTACGAGCAGTACTTC
TRBV12-3/TRBV12-4	NA	TRBJ1-5	NA	CASSAQGLDQPQHF	TGTGCCAGCAGTGCGCAAGGGCTTGATCAGCCCCAGCATTTT
TRBV25-1	TRBD1	TRBJ1-1	NA	CASSDRQGILSSTEAFF	TGTGCCAGCAGTGATAGACAGGGGATTCTAAGTAGCACTGAAGCTTTCTTT
TRBV27	TRBD2	TRBJ2-1	NA	CASQRQRGYNEQFF	TGTGCCAGCCAGCGTCAGCGGGGGTACAATGAGCAGTTCTTC
TRBV20-1	NA	TRBJ2-1	NA	CSASGGRSPYNEQFF	TGCAGTGCTAGTGGGGGGAGGTCCCCTTATAATGAGCAGTTCTTC
TRBV3-1	TRBD1	TRBJ1-5	NA	CASSHSGQGWNQPQHF	TGTGCCAGCAGCCACTCCGGACAGGGCTGGAATCAGCCCCAGCATTTT
TRBV3-1	NA	TRBJ2-3	once	CASSQALTDTQYF	TGTGCCAGCAGCCAAGCCCTCACAGATACGCAGTATTTT
TRBV19	NA	TRBJ1-5	NA	CASSIGYRGTSNQPQHF	TGTGCCAGTAGTATCGGTTACCGGGGGACCAGCAATCAGCCCCAGCATTTT
TRBV24-1	TRBD2	TRBJ2-1	NA	CATSDGGTSGIYNEQFF	TGTGCCACCAGTGATGGGGGGACTAGCGGGATCTACAATGAGCAGTTCTTC
TRBV7-8	NA	TRBJ1-5	NA	CASSLVPPSGSYQPQHF	TGTGCCAGCAGCTTAGTTCCCCCTTCGGGGAGCTATCAGCCCCAGCATTTT
TRBV5-4	NA	TRBJ2-1	NA	CASSPTRSSYNEQFF	TGTGCCAGCAGCCCGACCAGGAGCTCCTACAATGAGCAGTTCTTC
TRBV7-9	NA	TRBJ1-2	NA	CASSLGSSNYGYTF	TGTGCCAGCAGCTTAGGGTCCTCTAACTATGGCTACACCTTC
TRBV30	NA	TRBJ1-6	NA	CAWSLGPGGSYNSPLHF	TGTGCCTGGAGCTTAGGTCCCGGTGGATCCTATAATTCACCCCTCCACTTT